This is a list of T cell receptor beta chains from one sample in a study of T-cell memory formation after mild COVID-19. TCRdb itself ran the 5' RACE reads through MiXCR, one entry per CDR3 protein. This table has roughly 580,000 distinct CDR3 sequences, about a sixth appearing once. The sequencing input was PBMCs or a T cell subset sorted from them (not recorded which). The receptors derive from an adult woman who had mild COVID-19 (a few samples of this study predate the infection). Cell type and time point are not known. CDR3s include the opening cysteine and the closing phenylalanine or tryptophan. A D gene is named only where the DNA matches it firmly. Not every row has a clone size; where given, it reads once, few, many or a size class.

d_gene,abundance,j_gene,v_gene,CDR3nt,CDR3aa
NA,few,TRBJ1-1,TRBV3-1,TGTGCCAGCAGCCAGCGCCCCGCAGGCATGAACACTGAAGCTTTCTTT,CASSQRPAGMNTEAFF
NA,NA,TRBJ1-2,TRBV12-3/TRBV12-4,TGTGCCAGCAGTTCCGGGACACTAGGCTACACCTTC,CASSSGTLGYTF
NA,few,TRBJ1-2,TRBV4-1,TGCGCCAGCAGCCAAGCCGGACAGCTTTACTATGGCTACACCTTC,CASSQAGQLYYGYTF
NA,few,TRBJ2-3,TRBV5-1,TGCGCCAGCAGCTTGGGACTAGACACAGATACGCAGTATTTT,CASSLGLDTDTQYF
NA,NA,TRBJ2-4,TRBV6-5,TGTGCCAGCAGTCCCGAGACCCCCGCACTCAAAAACATTCAGTACTTC,CASSPETPALKNIQYF
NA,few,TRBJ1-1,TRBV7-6,TGTGCCAGCAGCTTGGCTCAGCCGTCCGGTGAAGCTTTCTTT,CASSLAQPSGEAFF
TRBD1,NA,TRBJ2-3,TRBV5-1,TGCGCCAGCAGCCCCCATCGGACAGGGGTAACAGATACGCAGTATTTT,CASSPHRTGVTDTQYF
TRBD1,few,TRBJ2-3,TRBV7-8,TGTGCCAGCAGCTTAACGGACAGGGGGCCCTCAGATACGCAGTATTTT,CASSLTDRGPSDTQYF
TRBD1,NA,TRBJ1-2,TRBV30,TGTGCCTGGAGTCTGGGGACAGGGGCAGGCTATGGCTACACCTTC,CAWSLGTGAGYGYTF
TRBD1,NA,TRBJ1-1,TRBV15,TGTGCCAGCAGAGCGGGGACAGGAGCGATGAAAGCTTTCTTT,CASRAGTGAMKAFF
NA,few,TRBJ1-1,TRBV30,TGTGCCTGGATGTCTTACAGGGCAGGGGCGAGGAACACTGAAGCTTTCTTT,CAWMSYRAGARNTEAFF
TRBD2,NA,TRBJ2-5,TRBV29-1,TGCAGCGTTGATAGGGAGGGGACTCTTCTGGGGGAGACCCAGTACTTC,CSVDREGTLLGETQYF
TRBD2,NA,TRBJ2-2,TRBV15,TGTGCCACCCTACGGAGGGGACTAGCGGGATATACGAACACCGGGGAGCTGTTTTTT,CATLRRGLAGYTNTGELFF
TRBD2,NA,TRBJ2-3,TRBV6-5,TGTGCCAGCCGGACTAGCGGAGGCGATACGCAGTATTTT,CASRTSGGDTQYF
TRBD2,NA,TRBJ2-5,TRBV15,TGTGCCACCAGAAGCGGGGGATACCAAGAGACCCAGTACTTC,CATRSGGYQETQYF
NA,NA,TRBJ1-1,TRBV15,TGTGCCACCAGCCCTGTTGGGGGCGGGGACACTGAAGCTTTCTTT,CATSPVGGGDTEAFF
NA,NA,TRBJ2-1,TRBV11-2,TGTGCCAGCAGCCTGGGACAAATCAATGAGCAGTTCTTC,CASSLGQINEQFF
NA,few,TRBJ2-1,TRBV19,TGTGCCAGTAGTATAGAGGGGGAATCCTACAATGAGCAGTTCTTC,CASSIEGESYNEQFF
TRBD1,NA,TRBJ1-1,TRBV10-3,TGTGCCATCGGGACAGGGGGCATGAACACTGAAGCTTTCTTT,CAIGTGGMNTEAFF
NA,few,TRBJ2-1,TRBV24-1,TGTGCCACCAGTGATCCGACTACAGGACTACGGGAGCAGTTCTTC,CATSDPTTGLREQFF
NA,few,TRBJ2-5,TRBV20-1,TGCAGTGCTAGGACAGCCCAGCAAGAGACCCAGTACTTC,CSARTAQQETQYF
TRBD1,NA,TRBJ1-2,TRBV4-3,TGCGCCAGCAGCCAAGGACAGGGGGGCTATGGCTACACCTTC,CASSQGQGGYGYTF
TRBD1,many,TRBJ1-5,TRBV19,TGTGCCACCACAACTACAGGGGGGCAGCCCCAGCATTTT,CATTTTGGQPQHF
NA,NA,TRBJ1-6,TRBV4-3,TGCGCCAGCAGCCAAGATTTGGAGGATTCACCCCTCCACTTT,CASSQDLEDSPLHF
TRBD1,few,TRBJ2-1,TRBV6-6,TGTGCCAGCAGAAGACAGGGGGCGGTCAATGAGCAGTTCTTC,CASRRQGAVNEQFF
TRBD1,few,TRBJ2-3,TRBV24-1,TGTGCCACCAGCAGGACAGGGATGACAGATACGCAGTATTTT,CATSRTGMTDTQYF
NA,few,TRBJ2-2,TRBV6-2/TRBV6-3,TGTGCCAGCAGTTTCGGGCTAGACTTCACCGGGGAGCTGTTTTTT,CASSFGLDFTGELFF
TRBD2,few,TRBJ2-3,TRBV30,TGTGCCTGGGGCCCGGGGGGGTTCACAGATACGCAGTATTTT,CAWGPGGFTDTQYF
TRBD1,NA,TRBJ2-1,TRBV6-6,TGTGCCAGCAGTTATCTGGGACAGGGGGCGAGTGAGCAGTTCTTC,CASSYLGQGASEQFF
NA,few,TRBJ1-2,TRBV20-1,TGCAGTGCTAGCCACCCAGGCGCTGGCTACACCTTC,CSASHPGAGYTF
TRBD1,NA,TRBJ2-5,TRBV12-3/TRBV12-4,TGTGCCAGCAGTCCCCGACAGGGGGGGAAAGAGACCCAGTACTTC,CASSPRQGGKETQYF
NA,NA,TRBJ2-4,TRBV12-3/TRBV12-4,TGTGCCAGCAGTTTGGTGTCGGCGGCCAAAAACATTCAGTACTTC,CASSLVSAAKNIQYF
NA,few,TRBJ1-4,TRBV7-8,TGTGCCAGCAGCTTAAGGGAGGGGGATGAAAAACTGTTTTTT,CASSLREGDEKLFF
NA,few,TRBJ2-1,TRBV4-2,TGTGCCAGCAGCCAAGCTCTCTTGGGGGGCCGCTTTTCGAAGCAGTTCTTC,CASSQALLGGRFSKQFF
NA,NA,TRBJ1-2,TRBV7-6,TGTGCCAGCAGCCCGGGTCTTGGTCGAACCCACACCTTC,CASSPGLGRTHTF
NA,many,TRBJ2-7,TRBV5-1,TGCGCCAGCAGCTTGAGTGGGGTTAACGAGCAGTACTTC,CASSLSGVNEQYF